These 17 T cell receptor beta chains came from one sample sequenced in a study of T cells after yellow fever vaccination. TCRdb ran MiXCR on the 5' RACE reads and lists one entry per CDR3 protein. The table shows 110,000 to 150,000 distinct CDR3 sequences, with just over 6.5% occurring only once. The sample in question was CD4+ T cells sorted from PBMCs, obtained 10 days after the yellow fever booster vaccination. Every receptor here comes from a man under 40 who received the YFV17D yellow fever vaccine.

This clonotype was detected ten times or more. This chain connects TRBV9 to TRBJ2-1, with 9 nucleotides matching TRBD1. The germline gives CDR1 SGDLS, CDR2 YYNGEE. This CDR3 comprises 18 residues. The ends lost 0 bases at V and 6 bases at J; junction bases unmatched: 13. The CDR3 protein is CASSVDSLRGQGINEQFF. The DNA of the CDR3 is TGTGCCAGCAGCGTAGACTCCCTCCGGGGACAGGGCATCAATGAGCAGTTCTTC.

The sample holds many counts of this clonotype. The genes are TRBV20-1 and TRBJ2-5; D is perhaps TRBD2 (5 bases). The CDR3 loop spans 15 amino acids. The germline CDR1 and CDR2 sequences are DFQATT and SNEGSKA (reference sequence). Trimming took off 1 base at V and 5 bases at J, with 17 bases between the two ends. CDR3 nucleotides: TGCAGTGCTAGAGTTGGACTGTGGGTGGGGGAGACCCAGTACTTC. Translated: CSARVGLWVGETQYF.

This clonotype was detected ten times or more. This chain connects TRBV12-3 or TRBV12-4 to TRBJ2-5; no clear D. The V gene lost 2 bases and the J gene lost 5 bases, with 3 bases spanning the gap. The CDR3 loop spans 11 amino acids. The chain's CDR3 is CASSLMETQYF. Here the CDR3 DNA reads TGTGCCAGCAGTTTAATGGAGACCCAGTACTTC.

This clonotype was seen at least ten times. V is TRBV7-2 and J is TRBJ2-7; D unclear. The CDR3 extends over 15 amino acids. V lost 2 bases, J lost 2 bases, and 13 bases lay in between. In germline, CDR1 is SGHTA, CDR2 FQGNSA. This chain's CDR3 is CASSLYLDGAYEQYF. The CDR3, as DNA: TGTGCCAGCAGCTTATACTTGGACGGCGCCTACGAGCAGTACTTC.

This clonotype has more than one count but fewer than ten. The V and J genes are TRBV5-1 and TRBJ2-1, with 12 bases lining up with TRBD1. V shed 4 bases, J shed 8 bases, and the junction held 1 base outside the gene matches. This CDR3 region has 13 residues. Per the germline V gene, CDR1 is SGHRS and CDR2 is YFSETQ. This CDR3 is CASSGTGGDEQFF. The CDR3 coding sequence is TGCGCCAGCAGCGGGACAGGGGGCGATGAGCAGTTCTTC.

This clonotype was counted ten times or more. The rearrangement uses TRBV7-9 and TRBJ2-5; 9 bases fit TRBD1. The length of the CDR3 is 15 residues. The J segment lost 2 bases and the V segment lost 1 base, leaving 2 bases of the junction unmatched. Germline loops: CDR1 SEHNR, CDR2 FQNEAQ (reference sequence). In DNA form, the CDR3 reads TGTGCCAGCAGCTTAGGGGGACAGGGACAAGAGACCCAGTACTTC. It encodes CASSLGGQGQETQYF.

This clonotype came up many times. This sequence joins TRBV7-2 and TRBJ2-1; TRBD2 matches 15 bases. The V segment lost 5 bases and the J segment 7 bases; nucleotides outside the gene matches: 6. Germline CDR1 reads SGHTA; CDR2 reads FQGNSA. The CDR3 consists of 16 residues. CDR3 DNA: TGTGCCAGCAGCCTCGGACTAGCGGGAGGGTTTAATGAGCAGTTCTTC. Residues: CASSLGLAGGFNEQFF.

There are many counts of this clonotype. The rearrangement joins TRBV6-2 or TRBV6-3 to TRBJ2-5, with 7 positions matching TRBD1. CDR3 length: 15 residues. Germline V gene data show CDR1 as MNHEY and CDR2 as SVGEGT. V was clipped by 1 base and J by 5 bases; unmatched bases: 7. The CDR3 reads CASSYLGQNMETQYF. The CDR3 DNA follows: TGTGCCAGCAGTTACTTGGGACAGAACATGGAGACCCAGTACTTC.

This clonotype came up many times. The J gene is TRBJ1-5, the V gene TRBV18, with D unresolved. Trimming removed 0 bases at V and 9 bases at J, with 9 bases between. The germline V gene has CDR1 KGHSH and CDR2 LQKENI. This CDR3 contains 13 residues. CDR3 region: CASSPPEGMPQHF. CDR3 in DNA: TGTGCCAGCTCACCACCGGAAGGTATGCCCCAGCATTTT.

This CDR3 reads CASSLGTSYSNEQFF. The CDR3 DNA reads as TGTGCCAGCAGCTTAGGGACATCATACTCCAATGAGCAGTTCTTC. The rearrangement joins TRBV7-2 to TRBJ2-1, with a weak D call TRBD1 (5 bases). The CDR3 runs 15 residues. Germline V lookup: CDR1 SGHTA, CDR2 FQGNSA. Trimming pared 1 base from V and 6 bases from J, leaving 13 bases between.

This clonotype was seen at least ten times. The genes are TRBV7-8 and TRBJ2-1; TRBD2 aligns across 8 bases. This CDR3 has 14 residues. Unmatched junction bases numbered 9, after V lost 6 bases and J lost 8 bases. The germline gives CDR1 SGHVS, CDR2 FQNEAQ. The CDR3 nucleotides read TGTGCCAGCAGGGTCCGGGAGGGCTGGGATGAGCAGTTCTTC. It translates to CASRVREGWDEQFF. The full variable domain, rest sourced from reference TRBV7-8 and TRBJ2-1, is GAGVSQSPRYKVAKRGQDVALRCDPISGHVSLFWYQQALGQGPEFLTYFQNEAQLDKSGLPSDRFFAERPEGSVSTLKIQRTQQEDSAVYLCASRVREGWDEQFFGPGTRLTVL.

This clonotype was seen a handful of times. The chain recombines TRBV6-5 with TRBJ1-5; tentatively, D is TRBD1 (5 bases). Germline-derived CDR1 and CDR2 are MNHEY and SVGAGI. V was cut by 6 bases and J by 0 bases, with 12 bases left in between. CDR3 length: 15 amino acids. Here the CDR3 DNA reads TGTGCCAGCAGACCCAGGGTCTATAGCAATCAGCCCCAGCATTTT. Translating it yields CASRPRVYSNQPQHF.

The rearrangement uses TRBV11-2 and TRBJ2-1, with 12 bases lining up with TRBD2. Trimming cost V 4 bases and J 9 bases; bases outside gene matches: 7. The CDR3 is made up of 15 amino acids. From germline, CDR1 is SGHAT and CDR2 FQNNGV. CDR3 DNA: TGTGCCAGCAGCTGGACTAGCGGGATGAGGGGTGAGCAGTTCTTC. This translates into CASSWTSGMRGEQFF.

This clonotype showed up many times. This chain uses TRBV20-1 with TRBJ2-7, with 7 bases lining up with TRBD2. There are 13 residues in the CDR3. The junction had 6 bases not matched to a gene; V was cut back by 5 bases and J by 2 bases. Germline CDR1 reads DFQATT; CDR2 reads SNEGSKA (reference sequence). CDR3 residues: CSAPGSGTYEQYF. The DNA for the CDR3 is TGCAGTGCTCCGGGGAGCGGGACCTACGAGCAGTACTTC.

This clonotype was counted ten times or more. This chain connects TRBV20-1 to TRBJ2-4; TRBD1 matches 8 bases. The trim removed 3 bases at V and 1 base at J, leaving 2 bases unmatched. Germline-derived CDR1 and CDR2 are DFQATT and SNEGSKA (reference sequence). The CDR3 loop spans 14 amino acids. The CDR3 DNA follows: TGCAGTGCTAGTCGGACAGGGGCCAAAAACATTCAGTACTTC. This translates into CSASRTGAKNIQYF.

In this sample, this clonotype turned up many times. The V and J genes are TRBV29-1 and TRBJ1-4; D not resolved. CDR3 length equals 13 residues. Between the trimmed V and J ends, which lost 7 bases and 10 bases, there was a span of 19 bases. The germline gives CDR1 SQVTM, CDR2 ANQGSEA. The CDR3 region is CSAKGTSHGKLFF. The CDR3 DNA sequence: TGCAGCGCCAAGGGTACCAGCCATGGAAAACTGTTTTTT.

This clonotype was counted many times. The chain combines TRBV12-3 or TRBV12-4 with TRBJ2-3; D gene ambiguous. The V end was cut by 6 bases, the J end by 4 bases, with 23 bases between. CDR3 length equals 17 residues. In DNA form, the CDR3 reads TGTGCCAGCAGCCCCCGGGCCACAAAAAATACAGCAGATACGCAGTATTTT. It yields the protein CASSPRATKNTADTQYF.